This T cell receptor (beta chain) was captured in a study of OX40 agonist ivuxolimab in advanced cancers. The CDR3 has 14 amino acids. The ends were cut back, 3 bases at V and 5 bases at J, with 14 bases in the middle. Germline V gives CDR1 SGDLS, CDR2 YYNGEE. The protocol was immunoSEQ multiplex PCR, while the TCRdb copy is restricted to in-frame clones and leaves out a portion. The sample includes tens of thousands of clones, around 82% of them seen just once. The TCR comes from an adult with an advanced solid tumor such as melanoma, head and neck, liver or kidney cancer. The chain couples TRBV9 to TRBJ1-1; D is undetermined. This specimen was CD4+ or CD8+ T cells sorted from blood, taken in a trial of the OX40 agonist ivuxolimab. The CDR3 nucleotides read TGTGCCAGCAGCGGACTAGGGCCGGGAACTGAAGCTTTCTTT. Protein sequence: CASSGLGPGTEAFF.